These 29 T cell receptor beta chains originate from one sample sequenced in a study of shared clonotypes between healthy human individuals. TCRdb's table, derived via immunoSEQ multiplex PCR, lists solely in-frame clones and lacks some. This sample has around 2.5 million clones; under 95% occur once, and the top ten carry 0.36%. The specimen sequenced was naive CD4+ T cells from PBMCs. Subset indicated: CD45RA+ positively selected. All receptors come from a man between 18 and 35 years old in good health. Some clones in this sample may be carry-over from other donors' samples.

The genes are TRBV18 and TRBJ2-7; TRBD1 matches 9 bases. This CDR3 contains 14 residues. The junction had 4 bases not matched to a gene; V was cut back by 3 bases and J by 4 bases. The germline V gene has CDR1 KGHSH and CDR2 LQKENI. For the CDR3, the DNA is TGTGCCAGCTCACCGGGACAGGGCGAATACGAGCAGTACTTC. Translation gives CASSPGQGEYEQYF.

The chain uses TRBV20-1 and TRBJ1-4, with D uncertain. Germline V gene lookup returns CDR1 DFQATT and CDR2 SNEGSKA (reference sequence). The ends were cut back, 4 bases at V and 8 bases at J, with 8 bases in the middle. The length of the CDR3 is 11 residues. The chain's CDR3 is CSATVTEKLFF. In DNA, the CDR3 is TGCAGTGCTACCGTTACAGAAAAACTGTTTTTT.

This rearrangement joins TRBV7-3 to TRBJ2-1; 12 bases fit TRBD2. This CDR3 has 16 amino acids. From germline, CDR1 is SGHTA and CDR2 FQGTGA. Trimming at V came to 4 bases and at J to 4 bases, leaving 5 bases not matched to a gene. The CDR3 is CASSWTSGTRYNEQFF. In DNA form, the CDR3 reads TGTGCCAGCAGCTGGACTAGCGGGACACGGTACAATGAGCAGTTCTTC.

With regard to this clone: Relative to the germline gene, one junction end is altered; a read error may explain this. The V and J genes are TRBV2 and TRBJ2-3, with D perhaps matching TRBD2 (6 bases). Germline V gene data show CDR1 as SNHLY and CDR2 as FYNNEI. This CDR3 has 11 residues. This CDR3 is CASSVLAYMNF. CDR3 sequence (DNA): TGTGCCAGCAGTGTCCTAGCGTACATGAATTTT.

The DNA of the CDR3 is TGTGCCAGCACTCTATCGGCAGGCTCCTACGAGCAGTACTTC. This translates into CASTLSAGSYEQYF. The chain links TRBV28 to TRBJ2-7; no definite D call. Deletions cut 7 bases from V and 0 bases from J, with 13 bases between. The germline V gene has CDR1 MDHEN and CDR2 SYDVKM. The CDR3 runs to 14 residues.

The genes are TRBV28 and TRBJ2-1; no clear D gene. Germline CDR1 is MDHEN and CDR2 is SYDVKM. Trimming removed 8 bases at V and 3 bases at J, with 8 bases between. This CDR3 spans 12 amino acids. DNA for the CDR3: TGTGCCAGCTCGGGCGGCTACAATGAGCAGTTCTTC. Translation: CASSGGYNEQFF.

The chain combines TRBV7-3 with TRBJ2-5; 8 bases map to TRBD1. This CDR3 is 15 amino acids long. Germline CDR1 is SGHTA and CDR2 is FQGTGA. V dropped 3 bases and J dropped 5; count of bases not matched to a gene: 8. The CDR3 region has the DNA TGTGCCAGCAGCTTCATTCCAGGGGGCTGGGAGACCCAGTACTTC. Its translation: CASSFIPGGWETQYF.

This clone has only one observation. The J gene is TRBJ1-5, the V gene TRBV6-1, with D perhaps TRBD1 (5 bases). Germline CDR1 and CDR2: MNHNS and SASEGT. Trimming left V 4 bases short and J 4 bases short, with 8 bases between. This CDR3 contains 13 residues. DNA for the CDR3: TGTGCCAGCAGTGGCCCAGGGAATCAGCCCCAGCATTTT. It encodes CASSGPGNQPQHF.

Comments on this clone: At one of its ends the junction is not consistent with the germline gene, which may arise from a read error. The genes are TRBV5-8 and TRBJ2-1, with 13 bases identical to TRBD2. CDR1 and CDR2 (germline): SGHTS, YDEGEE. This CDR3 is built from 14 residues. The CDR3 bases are TGTGCCAGCAGCTCACGACTAGCGGGAGGTTCTCAGGTCTTC. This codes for CASSSRLAGGSQVF.

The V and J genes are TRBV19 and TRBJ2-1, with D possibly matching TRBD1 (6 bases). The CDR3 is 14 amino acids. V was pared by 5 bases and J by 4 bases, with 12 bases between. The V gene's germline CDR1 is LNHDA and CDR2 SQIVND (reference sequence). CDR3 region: CASSLRQEYNEQFF. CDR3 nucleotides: TGTGCCAGTAGTCTACGACAGGAGTACAATGAGCAGTTCTTC.

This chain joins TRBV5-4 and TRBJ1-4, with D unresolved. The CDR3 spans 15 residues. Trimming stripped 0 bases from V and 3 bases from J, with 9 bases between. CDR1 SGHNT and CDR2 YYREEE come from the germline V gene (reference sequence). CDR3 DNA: TGTGCCAGCAGCTTGGCGGGAGGATCTAATGAAAAACTGTTTTTT. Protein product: CASSLAGGSNEKLFF.

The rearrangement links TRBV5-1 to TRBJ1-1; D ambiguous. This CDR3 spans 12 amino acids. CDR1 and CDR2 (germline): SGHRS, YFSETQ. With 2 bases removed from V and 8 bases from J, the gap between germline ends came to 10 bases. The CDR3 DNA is TGCGCCAGCAGCTTCGCCCTGGGCGAAGCTTTCTTT. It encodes CASSFALGEAFF.

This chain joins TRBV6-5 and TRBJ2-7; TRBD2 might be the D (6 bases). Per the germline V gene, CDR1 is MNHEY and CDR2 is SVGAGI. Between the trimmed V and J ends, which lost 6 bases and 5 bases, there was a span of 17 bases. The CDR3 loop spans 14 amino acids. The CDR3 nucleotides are TGTGCCAGCAGAGCGGGCAGGTGGGACCACGAGCAGTACTTC. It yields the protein CASRAGRWDHEQYF.

CDR3 sequence: CASSRDGYNEQFF. The CDR3 DNA reads TGCGCCAGCAGCCGAGACGGCTACAATGAGCAGTTCTTC. This chain links TRBV5-1 with TRBJ2-1, with no clear D. Germline lookup yields CDR1 SGHRS and CDR2 YFSETQ. The CDR3 contains 13 residues. V lost 4 bases and J lost 3, with 8 bases in between. Full variable domain (remainder filled in from reference TRBV5-1 and TRBJ2-1): KAGVTQTPRYLIKTRGQQVTLSCSPISGHRSVSWYQQTPGQGLQFLFEYFSETQRNKGNFPGRFSGRQFSNSRSEMNVSTLELGDSALYLCASSRDGYNEQFFGPGTRLTVL.

CDR3 residues: CASSSRAGDAEQYF. The CDR3 bases are TGTGCCAGCAGCTCGCGCGCGGGAGATGCTGAGCAGTACTTC. V is TRBV7-6 and J is TRBJ2-7, with TRBD2 matching over 7 bases. In germline, CDR1 is SGHVS, CDR2 FNYEAQ. This CDR3 spans 14 amino acids. V was pared by 4 bases and J by 7 bases, with 10 bases of the junction left unmatched.

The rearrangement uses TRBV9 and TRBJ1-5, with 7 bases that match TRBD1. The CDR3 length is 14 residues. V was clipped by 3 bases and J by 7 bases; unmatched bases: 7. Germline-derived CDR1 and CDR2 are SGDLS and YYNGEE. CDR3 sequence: CASSETGFGQPQHF. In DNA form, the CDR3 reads TGTGCCAGCAGCGAGACAGGGTTCGGCCAGCCCCAGCATTTT.

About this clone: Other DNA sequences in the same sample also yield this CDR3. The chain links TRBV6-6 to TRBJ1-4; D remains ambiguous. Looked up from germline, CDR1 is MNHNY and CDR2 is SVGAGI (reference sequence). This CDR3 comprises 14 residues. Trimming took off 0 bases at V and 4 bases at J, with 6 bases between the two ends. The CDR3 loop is CASSYSRGNEKLFF. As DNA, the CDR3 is TGTGCCAGCAGTTACTCACGGGGTAATGAAAAACTGTTTTTT.

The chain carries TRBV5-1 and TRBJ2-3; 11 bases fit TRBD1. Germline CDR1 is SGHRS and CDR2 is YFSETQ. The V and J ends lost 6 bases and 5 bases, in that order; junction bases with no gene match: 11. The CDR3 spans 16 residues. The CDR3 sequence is CASNNKGQGVGDTQYF. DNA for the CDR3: TGCGCCAGCAACAACAAGGGACAGGGGGTTGGAGATACGCAGTATTTT.

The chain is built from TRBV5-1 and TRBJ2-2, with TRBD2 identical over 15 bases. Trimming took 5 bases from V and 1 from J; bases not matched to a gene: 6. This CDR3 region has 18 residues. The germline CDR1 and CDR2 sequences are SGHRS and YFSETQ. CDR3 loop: CASSSGLAGGGNTGELFF. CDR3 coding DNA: TGCGCCAGCAGTTCGGGACTAGCGGGAGGAGGGAACACCGGGGAGCTGTTTTTT.

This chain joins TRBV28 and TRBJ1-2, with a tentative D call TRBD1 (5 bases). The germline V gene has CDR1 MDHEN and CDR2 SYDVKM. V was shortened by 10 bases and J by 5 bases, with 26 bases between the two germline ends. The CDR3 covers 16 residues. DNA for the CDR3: TGTGCCACGGGGACCCGACGGAAGGGCCTTTATTATGGCTACACCTTC. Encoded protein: CATGTRRKGLYYGYTF.

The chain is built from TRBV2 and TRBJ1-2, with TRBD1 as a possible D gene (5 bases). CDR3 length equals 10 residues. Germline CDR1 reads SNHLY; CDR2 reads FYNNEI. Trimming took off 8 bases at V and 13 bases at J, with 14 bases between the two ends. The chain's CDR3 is CASGRELGTF. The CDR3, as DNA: TGTGCCAGCGGCAGGGAGTTAGGCACCTTC.

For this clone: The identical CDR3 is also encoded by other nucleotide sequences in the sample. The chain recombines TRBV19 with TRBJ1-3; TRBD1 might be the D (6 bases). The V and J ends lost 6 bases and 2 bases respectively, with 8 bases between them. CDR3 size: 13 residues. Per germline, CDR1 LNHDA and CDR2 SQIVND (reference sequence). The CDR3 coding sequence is TGTGCCAGTAGACAGGGCGCTGGAAACACCATATATTTT. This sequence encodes CASRQGAGNTIYF.

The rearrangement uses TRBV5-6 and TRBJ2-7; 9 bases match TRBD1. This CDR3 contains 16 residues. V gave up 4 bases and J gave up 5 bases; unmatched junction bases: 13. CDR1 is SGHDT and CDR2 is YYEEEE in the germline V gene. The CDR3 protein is CASSGRRGDRVHEQYF. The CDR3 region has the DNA TGTGCCAGCAGCGGAAGAAGAGGGGACAGGGTTCACGAGCAGTACTTC.

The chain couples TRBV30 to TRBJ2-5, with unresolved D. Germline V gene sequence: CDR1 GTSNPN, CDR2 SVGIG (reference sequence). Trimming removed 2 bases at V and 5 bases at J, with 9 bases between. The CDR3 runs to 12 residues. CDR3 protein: CAWSPYRETQYF. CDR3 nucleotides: TGTGCCTGGAGTCCCTACCGGGAGACCCAGTACTTC.

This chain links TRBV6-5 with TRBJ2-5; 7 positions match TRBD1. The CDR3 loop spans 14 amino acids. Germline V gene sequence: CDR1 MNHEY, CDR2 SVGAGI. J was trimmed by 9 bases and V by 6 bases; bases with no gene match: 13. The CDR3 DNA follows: TGTGCCAGCAGGCTAGGGGGCGCCCTGGGGTCCCAGTACTTC. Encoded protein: CASRLGGALGSQYF.

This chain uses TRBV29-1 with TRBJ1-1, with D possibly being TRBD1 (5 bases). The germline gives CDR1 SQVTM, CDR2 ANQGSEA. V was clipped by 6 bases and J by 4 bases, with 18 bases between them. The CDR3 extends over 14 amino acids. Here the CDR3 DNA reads TGCAGCGTCTCGTGGGGGGTTGCGGGCACTGAAGCTTTCTTT. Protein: CSVSWGVAGTEAFF.

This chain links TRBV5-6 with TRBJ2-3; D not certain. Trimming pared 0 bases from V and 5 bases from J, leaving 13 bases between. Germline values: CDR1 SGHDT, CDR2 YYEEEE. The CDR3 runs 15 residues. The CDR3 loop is CASSLGLVAVDTQYF. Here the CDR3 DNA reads TGTGCCAGCAGCTTGGGCCTGGTGGCAGTAGATACGCAGTATTTT.

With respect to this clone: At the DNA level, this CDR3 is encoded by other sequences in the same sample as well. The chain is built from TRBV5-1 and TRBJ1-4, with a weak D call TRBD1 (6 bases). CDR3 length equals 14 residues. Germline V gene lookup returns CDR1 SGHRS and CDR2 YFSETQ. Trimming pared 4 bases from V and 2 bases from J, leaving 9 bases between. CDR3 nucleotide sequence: TGCGCCAGCAGCCTAGGGGGTACTAATGAAAAACTGTTTTTT. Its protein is CASSLGGTNEKLFF.

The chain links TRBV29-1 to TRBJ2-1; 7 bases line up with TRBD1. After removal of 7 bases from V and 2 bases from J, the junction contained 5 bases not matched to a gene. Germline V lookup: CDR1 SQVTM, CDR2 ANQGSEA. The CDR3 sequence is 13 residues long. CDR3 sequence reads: CSGGTATYNEQFF. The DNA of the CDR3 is TGCAGCGGGGGGACAGCTACCTACAATGAGCAGTTCTTC.